The present T cell receptor beta chain was sequenced within a study of blood T cell repertoires in COVID-19. Study in general: Sites in the United States, Italy and Spain provided acute and convalescent COVID-19 samples. T cells, B-cell-depleted T cells, or PBMCs supplied cDNA or gDNA.

The CDR3 consists of 12 residues. V dropped 6 bases and J dropped 6; count of bases not matched to a gene: 7. Germline lookup yields CDR1 SQVTM and CDR2 ANQGSEA. Repertoires were generated with immunoSEQ multiplex PCR, while TCRdb's copy carries only in-frame clones and drops some. The data show roughly 280,000 clones, 87% seen once. The V gene is TRBV29-1, the J gene TRBJ1-2; 7 positions match TRBD1. The TCR originated in a woman aged 45-65 years who had recovered from COVID-19. The specimen sequenced was peripheral blood. This chain's CDR3 is CSVRRTGDGYTF. The DNA of the CDR3 is TGCAGCGTGAGGCGGACAGGAGATGGCTACACCTTC. Together with reference TRBV29-1 and TRBJ1-2, the CDR3 gives the full variable domain: SAVISQKPSRDICQRGTSLTIQCQVDSQVTMMFWYRQQPGQSLTLIATANQGSEATYESGFVIDKFPISRPNLTFSTLTVSNMSPEDSSIYLCSVRRTGDGYTFGSGTRLTVV.